The 32 T cell receptor beta chains below all came from one sample that was sequenced in a study of early T cells in non-severe SARS-CoV-2 infection. TCRdb re-analysed the 5' RACE reads in MiXCR, keeping a single row per CDR3 protein. The repertoire holds about 64,000 distinct CDR3 sequences, with 20% to 25% as singletons. The sequenced sample was whole blood, obtained at baseline. These receptors all come from an adult who was a healthcare worker with PCR-confirmed SARS-CoV-2 infection or an uninfected control (not recorded which).

This clonotype was seen only a few times. The chain has TRBV7-7 and TRBJ2-5; TRBD1 agrees at 8 bases. There are 13 residues in the CDR3. The germline CDR1 and CDR2 sequences are SSHAT and FNYEAQ (reference sequence). V gave up 6 bases and J gave up 7 bases; unmatched junction bases: 7. In DNA, the CDR3 is TGTGCCAGCAGTTCAGACAGGGGTGGGACCCAGTACTTC. It codes for CASSSDRGGTQYF.

A few counts support this clonotype. The gene calls are TRBV6-6 and TRBJ2-7, with no clear D. CDR3 length equals 14 residues. The V and J ends lost 8 bases and 0 bases respectively, with 14 bases between them. In germline, CDR1 is MNHNY, CDR2 SVGAGI (reference sequence). The CDR3 nucleotides read TGTGCCAGCGCTCATCCCCCCAGCTCCTACGAGCAGTACTTC. It specifies CASAHPPSSYEQYF.

This clonotype has just a few counts. This CDR3 is CASGAGGETNEKLFF. The CDR3 nucleotides are TGTGCCAGCGGAGCAGGGGGGGAGACTAATGAAAAACTGTTTTTT. V and J are TRBV27 and TRBJ1-4; 7 bases align to TRBD1. Germline lookup yields CDR1 MNHEY and CDR2 SMNVEV (reference sequence). V shed 8 bases and J 2 bases; nucleotides not matched to a gene: 8. The CDR3 consists of 15 residues.

This clonotype was counted a few times. The rearrangement uses TRBV27 and TRBJ2-1; a possible D gene is TRBD1 (5 bases). The germline V and J ends were trimmed by 3 bases and 5 bases, with 8 bases remaining between them. CDR1 is MNHEY, CDR2 SMNVEV, per germline (reference sequence). The CDR3 is 13 residues long. The CDR3 sequence: CASSFRRDNEQFF. In DNA form, the CDR3 reads TGTGCCAGCAGTTTTCGCAGGGACAATGAGCAGTTCTTC.

The CDR3 is CASALGGRPGHEQYF. CDR3 bases: TGCGCCAGTGCGTTGGGGGGGCGACCAGGCCACGAGCAGTACTTC. This chain uses TRBV4-1 with TRBJ2-7, with D maybe TRBD2 (7 bases). In germline, CDR1 is MGHRA, CDR2 YSYEKL. The V end lost 9 bases, the J end lost 5 bases, and 23 bases lay between the germline ends. The CDR3 length is 15 residues.

CDR3 amino acids: CASASPWNYTHCTQYF. DNA for the CDR3: TGTGCCAGCGCAAGTCCGTGGAACTATACTCACTGTACGCAGTATTTT. The chain recombines TRBV11-3 with TRBJ2-3; D is uncertain. CDR1 and CDR2 from the germline V gene are SGHNT and YENEEA. The length of the CDR3 is 16 residues. The ends were cut back, 8 bases at V and 8 bases at J, with 26 bases in the middle.

This clonotype was observed a handful of times. CDR3 sequence reads: CASSSTGLAKNIQYF. The DNA of the CDR3 is TGTGCCAGCAGTTCGACAGGGCTAGCCAAAAACATTCAGTACTTC. The chain recombines TRBV7-9 with TRBJ2-4, with 7 bases identical to TRBD1. CDR1 and CDR2 from the germline V gene are SEHNR and FQNEAQ (reference sequence). J gave up 0 bases and V 6 bases, and 5 bases lay outside the gene matches. The CDR3 extends over 15 amino acids.

The table lists this clonotype with a few counts. The chain carries TRBV12-3 or TRBV12-4 and TRBJ1-5; 7 bases map to TRBD1. The length of the CDR3 is 14 residues. Trimming removed 8 bases from V and 2 bases from J; junction bases left unmatched: 6. Here the CDR3 DNA reads TGTGCCAGCCGACAGGGTGGAGGCAATCAGCCCCAGCATTTT. Translated: CASRQGGGNQPQHF.

The table lists this clonotype with a few counts. The CDR3, as DNA: TGTGCCAGCCACACCTTCGGGATGGAAGCTTTCTTT. This codes for CASHTFGMEAFF. This rearrangement joins TRBV2 to TRBJ1-1; no clear D gene. V was pared by 8 bases and J by 8 bases, with 15 bases between. This CDR3 is built from 12 residues. Germline lookup yields CDR1 SNHLY and CDR2 FYNNEI.

The rearrangement uses TRBV7-3 and TRBJ1-6; TRBD1 matches 9 bases. CDR1 SGHTA and CDR2 FQGTGA come from the germline V gene. The V and J ends lost 3 bases and 9 bases, in that order; junction bases with no gene match: 3. CDR3 length equals 14 residues. Here the CDR3 reads CASSLGQGFSPLHF. CDR3 DNA sequence: TGTGCCAGCAGCTTGGGACAGGGCTTTTCACCCCTCCACTTT.

This chain joins TRBV6-5 and TRBJ2-2; possibly TRBD1 for D (5 bases). The CDR3 loop spans 14 amino acids. Germline V lookup: CDR1 MNHEY, CDR2 SVGAGI. V lost 4 bases and J 2 bases, leaving 8 bases between the germline ends. DNA for the CDR3: TGTGCCAGCAGTTGGGGCCCTAACACCGGGGAGCTGTTTTTT. It encodes CASSWGPNTGELFF.

V usage is TRBV30 and J usage is TRBJ2-7; 8 nucleotides align to TRBD1. The J segment lost 11 bases and the V segment lost 5 bases, leaving 14 bases of the junction unmatched. This CDR3 is built from 13 residues. Per germline, CDR1 GTSNPN and CDR2 SVGIG (reference sequence). For the CDR3, the DNA is TGTGCCTGGGATGCCGGGACAGGTGGTGCGGAGTACTTC. Translation gives CAWDAGTGGAEYF.

The chain carries TRBV18 and TRBJ1-2; D is possibly TRBD1 (6 bases). Germline values: CDR1 KGHSH, CDR2 LQKENI. The CDR3 covers 14 residues. V lost 4 bases, J lost 5 bases, and 14 bases lay in between. The CDR3 loop is CASSLGQSLYGYTF. In nucleotides, the CDR3 is TGTGCCAGCTCACTCGGACAGTCGCTATATGGCTACACCTTC.

This clonotype has only a few counts. This chain links TRBV6-6 with TRBJ1-6; a possible D gene is TRBD1 (5 bases). Trimming took 7 bases from V and 10 from J, leaving 11 bases between them. The CDR3 contains 12 residues. Germline V gene data show CDR1 as MNHNY and CDR2 as SVGAGI (reference sequence). Here the CDR3 DNA reads TGTGCCAGCAATAGGGGAGAGTCACCCCTCCACTTT. Protein sequence: CASNRGESPLHF.

The chain has TRBV20-1 and TRBJ2-5; no reliable D call. Germline V lookup: CDR1 DFQATT, CDR2 SNEGSKA (reference sequence). V was clipped by 0 bases and J by 1 base, with 0 bases between them. There are 11 residues in the CDR3. CDR3 in amino acids: CSARDQETQYF. In DNA, the CDR3 is TGCAGTGCTAGAGACCAAGAGACCCAGTACTTC.

Only a few counts were recorded for this clonotype. This chain links TRBV9 with TRBJ1-3; D gene uncertain. The V end was cut by 0 bases, the J end by 8 bases, with 12 bases between. The CDR3 extends over 14 amino acids. CDR1 is SGDLS, CDR2 YYNGEE, per germline. Here the CDR3 DNA reads TGTGCCAGCAGCGTAGATGGCGGTTTGGACACCATATATTTT. Translation: CASSVDGGLDTIYF.

This clonotype was counted at least ten times. This chain connects TRBV7-9 to TRBJ2-7; D is tentatively TRBD1 or TRBD2 (5 bases each). The V end lost 5 bases, the J end lost 2 bases, and 25 bases lay between the germline ends. CDR3 size: 18 residues. Germline CDR1 and CDR2: SEHNR and FQNEAQ (reference sequence). CDR3 sequence (DNA): TGTGCCAGCAGCCCGGGACCTACGGTCGTCGTGTCCCCCTACGAGCAGTACTTC. Its protein product is CASSPGPTVVVSPYEQYF.

In its sample, this clonotype was seen a few times. The gene calls are TRBV2 and TRBJ2-1; 8 nucleotides line up with TRBD2. CDR3 length: 14 residues. The germline V gene has CDR1 SNHLY and CDR2 FYNNEI. V was pared by 7 bases and J by 8 bases, with 10 bases of the junction left unmatched. CDR3 amino acids: CASNWLAGPYEQFF. CDR3 nucleotides: TGTGCCAGCAATTGGCTAGCGGGTCCCTATGAGCAGTTCTTC.

The chain uses TRBV4-1 and TRBJ1-4; 7 bases agree with TRBD1. The junction had 12 bases not matched to a gene; V was cut back by 6 bases and J by 5 bases. From germline, CDR1 is MGHRA and CDR2 YSYEKL. CDR3 length: 16 amino acids. In DNA form, the CDR3 reads TGCGCCAGCAGAATTTCGACAGGGCGGAGAAATGAAAAACTGTTTTTT. Its protein product is CASRISTGRRNEKLFF.

A few counts support this clonotype. The chain combines TRBV7-3 with TRBJ2-3; TRBD1 might be the D (5 bases). The germline V gene has CDR1 SGHTA and CDR2 FQGTGA. The CDR3 totals 13 residues. The V end lost 4 bases, the J end lost 4 bases, and 9 bases lay between the germline ends. This CDR3 reads CASSSGKADTQYF. CDR3 bases: TGTGCCAGCAGCTCAGGGAAGGCAGATACGCAGTATTTT.

This clonotype has only a few counts. This chain joins TRBV10-3 and TRBJ2-7; D may correspond to TRBD1 or TRBD2 (5 bases each). The CDR3 loop spans 13 amino acids. V shed 11 bases and J shed 6 bases, with 20 bases lying between them. Germline CDR1 ENHRY, CDR2 SYGVKD. The CDR3 region is CAASPEGPGEQYF. As DNA, the CDR3 is TGTGCCGCCTCTCCCGAGGGGCCGGGCGAGCAGTACTTC.

The CDR3 DNA reads as TGTGCCAGCAGCTTGCAGGGTGTAAAGACCCAGTACTTC. It yields the protein CASSLQGVKTQYF. The chain uses TRBV5-4 and TRBJ2-5; possible D gene TRBD1, 5 bases. CDR1 is SGHNT, CDR2 YYREEE, per germline (reference sequence). This CDR3 spans 13 amino acids. V was cut by 1 base and J by 6 bases, with 10 bases left in between. The full variable domain, its missing parts supplied by reference TRBV5-4 and TRBJ2-5, is ETGVTQSPTHLIKTRGQQVTLRCSSQSGHNTVSWYQQALGQGPQFIFQYYREEENGRGNFPPRFSGLQFPNYSSELNVNALELDDSALYLCASSLQGVKTQYFGPGTRLLVL.

The J gene is TRBJ1-2, the V gene TRBV3-1; 7 bases are a match to TRBD1. The junction had 5 bases not matched to a gene; V was cut back by 7 bases and J by 0 bases. The CDR3 is made up of 14 amino acids. CDR1 and CDR2 (germline): LGHDT, YNNKEL (reference sequence). The CDR3 protein is CASTPGTANYGYTF. CDR3 DNA sequence: TGTGCCAGCACCCCCGGGACAGCTAACTATGGCTACACCTTC.

The chain is built from TRBV4-1 and TRBJ1-4, with a weak D call TRBD1 (5 bases). Germline V lookup: CDR1 MGHRA, CDR2 YSYEKL. This CDR3 region has 15 residues. Trimming cost V 4 bases and J 8 bases, with 17 bases left between them. CDR3 protein: CASSPHPHGDEKLFF. CDR3 bases: TGCGCCAGCAGCCCACACCCCCATGGGGACGAAAAACTGTTTTTT.

The chain is built from TRBV5-1 and TRBJ1-1; D perhaps matches TRBD1 (5 bases). The length of the CDR3 is 14 residues. V lost 6 bases to trimming and J lost 1 base, with 13 bases between them. Germline-derived CDR1 and CDR2 are SGHRS and YFSETQ. Here the CDR3 reads CASTFGAKNTEAFF. CDR3 nucleotide sequence: TGCGCCAGCACCTTTGGGGCTAAGAACACTGAAGCTTTCTTT.

This sequence joins TRBV7-2 and TRBJ2-1; no firm D call. This CDR3 has 14 amino acids. Germline V CDR1 and CDR2: SGHTA, FQGNSA. The V end lost 4 bases, the J end lost 4 bases, and 11 bases lay between the germline ends. This CDR3 reads CASSSVRGYNEQFF. The CDR3, as DNA: TGTGCCAGCAGCTCCGTACGAGGATACAATGAGCAGTTCTTC.

This clonotype was seen ten or more times. The V call is TRBV7-9, the J call TRBJ2-3, with D possibly TRBD2 on 6 matching bases. Germline values: CDR1 SEHNR, CDR2 FQNEAQ (reference sequence). The CDR3 totals 13 residues. Trimming took 7 bases from V and 4 from J, leaving 12 bases between them. The CDR3: CASTNAGPDTQYF. Written as DNA, the CDR3 is TGTGCCAGCACCAACGCGGGGCCAGATACGCAGTATTTT.

The chain couples TRBV7-8 to TRBJ2-3; 7 positions match TRBD1. The J segment lost 1 base and the V segment lost 4 bases, leaving 5 bases of the junction unmatched. The CDR3 is 15 amino acids. Germline assignment: CDR1 SGHVS and CDR2 FQNEAQ. The CDR3 DNA is TGTGCCAGCAGCTACCGGGACAGCGGCACAGATACGCAGTATTTT. Protein product: CASSYRDSGTDTQYF.

This clonotype showed up many times. V and J are TRBV7-2 and TRBJ1-2, with D unclear. V gave up 5 bases and J gave up 7 bases, with 20 bases separating them. The CDR3 is 15 residues long. Germline values: CDR1 SGHTA, CDR2 FQGNSA. In nucleotides, the CDR3 is TGTGCCAGCAGCCCCAACGTAGTTGTCTTAGGTGGCTACACCTTC. Amino acids: CASSPNVVVLGGYTF.

J is TRBJ2-5 and V is TRBV29-1; 10 bases match TRBD2. Germline lookup yields CDR1 SQVTM and CDR2 ANQGSEA. J lost 2 bases, V lost 5 bases, and 2 bases had no gene match. CDR3 size: 13 residues. The CDR3 DNA is TGCAGCGTTTCTAGCGGGGGTCAAGAGACCCAGTACTTC. Translated: CSVSSGGQETQYF. Full variable domain (missing parts from reference TRBV29-1 and TRBJ2-5): SAVISQKPSRDICQRGTSLTIQCQVDSQVTMMFWYRQQPGQSLTLIATANQGSEATYESGFVIDKFPISRPNLTFSTLTVSNMSPEDSSIYLCSVSSGGQETQYFGPGTRLLVL.

In nucleotides, the CDR3 is TGTGCCAGCAGCCAAGGTCCTGAAGCTTTCTTT. This sequence encodes CASSQGPEAFF. This sequence joins TRBV7-9 and TRBJ1-1; D not resolved. The V gene lost 5 bases and the J gene lost 6 bases, with 7 bases spanning the gap. Looked up from germline, CDR1 is SEHNR and CDR2 is FQNEAQ (reference sequence). The CDR3 has 11 amino acids.

The V call is TRBV12-3 or TRBV12-4, the J call TRBJ2-2, with D unclear. This CDR3 has 15 amino acids. The V and J ends lost 6 bases and 0 bases respectively, with 11 bases between them. CDR3 DNA: TGTGCCAGCAGCCAAAATGCTCCGAACACCGGGGAGCTGTTTTTT. It encodes CASSQNAPNTGELFF.